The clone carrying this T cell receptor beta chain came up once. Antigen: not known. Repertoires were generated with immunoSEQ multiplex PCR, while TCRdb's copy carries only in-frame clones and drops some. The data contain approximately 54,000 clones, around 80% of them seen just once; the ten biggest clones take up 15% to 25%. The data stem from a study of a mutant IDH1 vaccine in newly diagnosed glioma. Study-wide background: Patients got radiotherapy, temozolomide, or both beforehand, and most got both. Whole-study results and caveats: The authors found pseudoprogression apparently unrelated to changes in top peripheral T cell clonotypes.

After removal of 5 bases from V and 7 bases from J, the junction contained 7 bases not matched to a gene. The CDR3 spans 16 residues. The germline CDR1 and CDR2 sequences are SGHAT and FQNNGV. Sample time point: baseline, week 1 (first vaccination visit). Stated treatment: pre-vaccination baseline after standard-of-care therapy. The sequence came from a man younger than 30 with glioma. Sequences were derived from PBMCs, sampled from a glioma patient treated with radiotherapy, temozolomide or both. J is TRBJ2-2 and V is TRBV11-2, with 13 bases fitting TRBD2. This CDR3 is CASSGGLAGAVGELFF. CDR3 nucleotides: TGTGCCAGCAGCGGAGGACTAGCGGGAGCGGTCGGGGAGCTGTTTTTT.